These T cell receptor beta chains were read from a single sample in a study of shared clonotypes between healthy human individuals. Produced via immunoSEQ multiplex PCR; TCRdb's table is partial and in-frame only. The data hold roughly 500,000 clones, with 81% observed a single time. The specimen was PBMCs. These TCRs come from a middle-aged woman in good health. Some clones in this sample may be carry-over from other donors' samples. Both conserved end residues are part of each CDR3. Each record gives: D gene, V gene, clone size, J gene, CDR3 protein, CDR3 DNA. A D gene is named only where the DNA matches it firmly. Clone size is given for some rows only: seen once, a few or many times, or a class if the clone is expanded.

TRBD2	TRBV5-1	-	TRBJ2-2	CASSYTGTMNTGELFF	TGCGCCAGCAGCTACACCGGGACTATGAACACCGGGGAGCTGTTTTTT
-	TRBV5-1	-	TRBJ1-2	CASSWGGQANYGYTF	TGCGCCAGCAGCTGGGGGGGACAAGCTAACTATGGCTACACCTTC
-	TRBV4-2	-	TRBJ1-1	CASSPNRIKNTEAFF	TGTGCCAGCAGCCCAAACAGGATAAAGAACACTGAAGCTTTCTTT
-	TRBV28	-	TRBJ1-4	CASSLGYEKLFF	TGTGCCAGCAGTCTAGGGTATGAAAAACTGTTTTTT
-	TRBV18	-	TRBJ2-7	CASSPNSYEQYF	TGTGCCAGCTCACCGAACTCCTACGAGCAGTACTTC
-	TRBV7-2	few	TRBJ1-2	CASSLDPSNYGYTF	TGTGCCAGCAGCTTAGACCCTTCGAATTATGGCTACACCTTC
-	TRBV9	-	TRBJ1-2	CASSVDPVDYGYTF	TGTGCCAGCAGCGTTGATCCAGTCGACTATGGCTACACCTTC
-	TRBV19	-	TRBJ1-1	CASSIQVGTEAFF	TGTGCCAGTAGTATCCAAGTTGGGACTGAAGCTTTCTTT
TRBD2	TRBV11-2	-	TRBJ2-1	CASSLSGGRGEQFF	TGTGCCAGCAGCTTATCCGGCGGGAGGGGTGAGCAGTTCTTC
-	TRBV7-9	-	TRBJ2-2	CASSLVGLNTGELFF	TGTGCCAGCAGTCTCGTGGGGCTAAACACCGGGGAGCTGTTTTTT
TRBD1	TRBV28	-	TRBJ2-5	CASKRIPGGGQYF	TGTGCCAGCAAGCGAATTCCAGGGGGCGGGCAGTACTTC
-	TRBV7-9	-	TRBJ1-3	CASSTPGPQRNTIYF	TGTGCCAGCAGCACTCCCGGGCCCCAAAGGAACACCATATATTTT
TRBD1	TRBV30	-	TRBJ1-4	CAWSNRGGQREKLFF	TGTGCCTGGAGTAACAGGGGCGGGCAGCGTGAAAAACTGTTTTTT
TRBD2	TRBV5-1	-	TRBJ2-3	CASSLISGGSTDTQYF	TGCGCCAGCAGCCTAATTAGCGGGGGAAGCACAGATACGCAGTATTTT
-	TRBV7-6	-	TRBJ2-1	CASSLVGEEQFF	TGTGCCAGCAGCTTAGTTGGAGAGGAGCAGTTCTTC
-	TRBV5-8	-	TRBJ2-7	CASAFQSSYEQYF	TGTGCCAGCGCCTTCCAGAGCTCCTACGAGCAGTACTTC
-	TRBV7-9	-	TRBJ2-7	CASSFFDEQYF	TGTGCCAGCAGCTTTTTCGACGAGCAGTACTTC
-	TRBV28	-	TRBJ1-2	CASSLFRGTGGYTF	TGTGCCAGCAGTTTATTCAGGGGAACGGGTGGCTACACCTTC
TRBD2	TRBV19	once	TRBJ2-7	CASKVTSETYEQYF	TGTGCCAGTAAGGTGACTAGCGAGACCTACGAGCAGTACTTC
TRBD2	TRBV7-9	-	TRBJ2-3	CASSLLAGMVTDTQYF	TGTGCCAGCAGCTTATTAGCGGGAATGGTCACAGATACGCAGTATTTT
-	TRBV6-5	-	TRBJ2-5	CASSNEVQETQYF	TGTGCCAGCAGCAACGAGGTCCAAGAGACCCAGTACTTC
TRBD1	TRBV9	-	TRBJ2-7	CASSLTTGGFGYEQYF	TGTGCCAGCAGCCTCACAACAGGGGGCTTCGGCTACGAGCAGTACTTC
-	TRBV5-1	-	TRBJ1-2	CASSPQGRDYGYTF	TGCGCCAGCAGTCCCCAGGGGAGAGACTATGGCTACACCTTC
TRBD2	TRBV9	-	TRBJ2-5	CVSSRGLAQDTQYF	TGTGTCAGCAGCAGGGGACTAGCACAAGATACCCAGTACTTC
-	TRBV5-4	-	TRBJ2-3	CASSLYSAGPSTDTQYF	TGTGCCAGCAGCTTGTATTCGGCGGGACCTAGCACAGATACGCAGTATTTT
-	TRBV28	-	TRBJ2-3	CASSSLVGTDTQYF	TGTGCCAGCAGTTCCCTCGTAGGGACAGATACGCAGTATTTT
TRBD1	TRBV6-9	-	TRBJ2-5	CASSPGTGVETQYF	TGTGCCAGCAGTCCCGGGACAGGGGTCGAGACCCAGTACTTC
-	TRBV7-9	-	TRBJ2-7	CASSLPGSSYEQYF	TGTGCCAGCAGCTTACCAGGGAGTTCCTACGAGCAGTACTTC
TRBD2	TRBV7-9	-	TRBJ2-1	CASRSLTSGRGNEQFF	TGTGCCAGCAGGTCCTTGACTAGCGGGAGAGGAAATGAGCAGTTCTTC
-	TRBV5-5	-	TRBJ1-5	CASSYFGGSDQPQHF	TGTGCCAGCAGCTACTTTGGGGGTTCGGATCAGCCCCAGCATTTT
-	TRBV7-2	few	TRBJ2-1	CASSLTFASEQFF	TGTGCCAGCAGTCTCACTTTTGCAAGTGAGCAGTTCTTC
-	TRBV6-4	-	TRBJ2-1	CASRPSSASHNEQFF	TGTGCCAGCAGGCCCTCTTCCGCATCCCACAATGAGCAGTTCTTC
-	TRBV30	once	TRBJ2-5	CAWSRRDLETQYF	TGTGCCTGGAGTCGACGAGACCTGGAGACCCAGTACTTC
-	TRBV27	-	TRBJ2-7	CASRPKTGTIFSYEQYF	TGTGCCAGCAGACCCAAAACCGGGACGATATTCTCCTACGAGCAGTACTTC
TRBD2	TRBV19	-	TRBJ2-7	CASSIGLAEEQYF	TGTGCCAGTAGTATCGGACTAGCGGAAGAGCAGTACTTC
TRBD2	TRBV15	-	TRBJ2-2	CATSRGGLAGGPTPGELFF	TGTGCCACCAGCAGAGGAGGACTAGCGGGAGGTCCCACCCCCGGGGAGCTGTTTTTT
-	TRBV4-3	-	TRBJ2-7	CASSQDYGDEQYF	TGCGCCAGCAGCCAAGATTACGGAGACGAGCAGTACTTC
-	TRBV28	-	TRBJ2-7	CASSSVRGGSYEQYF	TGTGCCAGCAGTTCCGTCAGGGGGGGCTCCTACGAGCAGTACTTC
-	TRBV5-4	-	TRBJ2-5	CASTEGAEETQYF	TGTGCCAGCACCGAAGGGGCCGAAGAGACCCAGTACTTC
TRBD2	TRBV27	few	TRBJ2-7	CASSQQTGTSVSEQYF	TGTGCCAGCAGTCAACAGACTGGGACTAGCGTGTCCGAGCAGTACTTC